This T cell receptor beta chain was captured in a study of OX40 agonist ivuxolimab in advanced cancers. Study in general: Ivuxolimab is a fully human IgG2 antibody that activates OX40 (CD134). Each patient was given ivuxolimab into a vein every 2 weeks, at 0.01 to 10 mg/kg. Findings and caveats of the study: Clonal expansion from baseline to week 6 occurred in both CD4+ and CD8+ T cells. On average, CD8+ T cells showed a greater number of expanded clones than CD4+.

This clone was recorded only once. Its cognate antigen is unknown. The CDR3 totals 14 residues. Deletions cut 5 bases from V and 7 bases from J, with 18 bases between. The germline V gene has CDR1 MDHEN and CDR2 SYDVKM. Generated by immunoSEQ multiplex PCR, the TCRdb table keeps only in-frame clones and is missing some. The sample lists over 20,000 clones, 78% occurring once. The source is an adult with an advanced solid tumor such as melanoma, head and neck, liver or kidney cancer. This chain connects TRBV28 to TRBJ2-7; D may be TRBD1 or TRBD2 (5 bases each). The sequences come from CD4+ or CD8+ T cells sorted from blood, collected in a trial of the OX40 agonist ivuxolimab. The CDR3 loop is CASSRDGLVGEQYF. CDR3 nucleotides: TGTGCCAGCAGTCGGGACGGACTTGTGGGGGAGCAGTACTTC.